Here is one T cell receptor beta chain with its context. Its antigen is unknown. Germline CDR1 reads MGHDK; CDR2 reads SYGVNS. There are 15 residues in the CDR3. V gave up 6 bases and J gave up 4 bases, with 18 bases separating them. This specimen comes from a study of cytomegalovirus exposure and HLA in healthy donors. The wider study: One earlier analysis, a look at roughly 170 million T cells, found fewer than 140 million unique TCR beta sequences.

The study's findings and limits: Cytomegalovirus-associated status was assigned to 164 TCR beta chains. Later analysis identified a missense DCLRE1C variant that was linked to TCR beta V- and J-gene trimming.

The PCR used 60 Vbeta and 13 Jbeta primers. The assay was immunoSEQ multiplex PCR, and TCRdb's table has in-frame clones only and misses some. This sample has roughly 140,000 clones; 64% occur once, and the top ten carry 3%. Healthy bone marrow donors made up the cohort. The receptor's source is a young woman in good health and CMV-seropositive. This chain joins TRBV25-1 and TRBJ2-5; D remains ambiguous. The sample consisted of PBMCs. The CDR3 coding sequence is TGTGCCAGCAGCCCGGATTTGAGCTGGAGAGAGACCCAGTACTTC. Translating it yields CASSPDLSWRETQYF.